The 9 T cell receptor beta chains listed next were all sequenced from one sample in a study of Graves' ophthalmopathy and Graves' hyperthyroidism. Transcripts of RNA were the source for amplifying TCR beta CDR3 regions. A first-round RT-PCR used HTBI primers, followed by a second-round multiplex PCR. TCRdb used MiXCR to reprocess the multiplex PCR reads, holding one entry per CDR3 protein. The table lists over 650,000 distinct CDR3 sequences, approximately 39% of them singletons, with over 2.5% in the top ten. The sequenced sample consisted of peripheral blood. These receptors were taken from an adult man with Graves' ophthalmopathy.

As concerns this clonotype: Germline and junction disagree at one end, which may indicate a read error. The chain has TRBV7-8 and TRBJ1-5, with TRBD1 matching over 10 bases. The CDR3 contains 14 residues. The germline V gene encodes CDR1 SGHVS and CDR2 FQNEAQ. CDR3 region: CTSRQGARNQPQHF. The CDR3 DNA reads TGTACCAGCAGACAGGGGGCGAGGAATCAGCCCCAGCATTTT. The entire variable domain, with the rest obtained from reference TRBV7-8 and TRBJ1-5, is as follows: GAGVSQSPRYKVAKRGQDVALRCDPISGHVSLFWYQQALGQGPEFLTYFQNEAQLDKSGLPSDRFFAERPEGSVSTLKIQRTQQEDSAVYLCTSRQGARNQPQHFGDGTRLSIL.

The chain combines TRBV9 with TRBJ1-1; no reliable D call. Germline assignment: CDR1 SGDLS and CDR2 YYNGEE. The CDR3 covers 16 residues. V gave up 5 bases and J gave up 1 base, with 18 bases separating them. The CDR3 spells CASSEGRSEPNTEAFF. CDR3 DNA sequence: TGTGCCAGCAGTGAAGGGAGATCAGAGCCGAACACTGAAGCTTTCTTT.

V and J are TRBV2 and TRBJ2-7; no definite D call. This CDR3 has 15 amino acids. CDR1 and CDR2 from the germline V gene are SNHLY and FYNNEI. V was clipped by 6 bases and J by 7 bases, with 22 bases between them. The CDR3: CASSPPLPRSWEQYF. CDR3 bases: TGTGCCAGCAGCCCTCCGCTGCCCAGATCCTGGGAGCAGTACTTC.

A note on this clonotype: A single base separates this from a much larger clone, so it may be a read error. This chain connects TRBV12-3 or TRBV12-4 to TRBJ1-6; 8 nucleotides agree with TRBD1. The CDR3 runs 15 residues. Trimming took 5 bases from V and 9 from J; bases not matched to a gene: 9. DNA for the CDR3: TGTGCCAGCAGTGGGATAACAGGGGGTCGTTCACCCCTCCACTTT. Protein product: CASSGITGGRSPLHF.

This clonotype appeared many times. The rearrangement uses TRBV29-1 and TRBJ2-6, with 8 nucleotides matching TRBD1. V shed 4 bases and J 12 bases; nucleotides not matched to a gene: 5. The germline CDR1 and CDR2 sequences are SQVTM and ANQGSEA. The CDR3 totals 12 residues. The CDR3: CSVGGQDRVLTF. The CDR3 bases are TGCAGCGTTGGGGGACAGGACCGCGTCCTGACTTTC.

This clonotype has ten or more counts. The J gene is TRBJ2-5, the V gene TRBV7-9; 7 nucleotides line up with TRBD2. V was pared by 4 bases and J by 4 bases, with 6 bases of the junction left unmatched. This CDR3 contains 14 residues. CDR1 is SEHNR and CDR2 is FQNEAQ in the germline V gene (reference sequence). The CDR3 region has the DNA TGTGCCAGCAGCTCTACTAGCGCTGGAGAGACCCAGTACTTC. Translated, it gives CASSSTSAGETQYF.

The rearrangement uses TRBV24-1 and TRBJ2-1, with TRBD2 identical over 9 bases. The germline CDR1 and CDR2 sequences are KGHDR and SFDVKD. The CDR3 totals 14 residues. The V and J ends lost 5 bases and 4 bases, in that order; junction bases with no gene match: 2. As DNA, the CDR3 is TGTGCCACCAGTGGAGCGGGGGGTTACAATGAGCAGTTCTTC. This encodes CATSGAGGYNEQFF.

Details on this clonotype: This may be a read error: a much more frequent sequence differs by one nucleotide. J is TRBJ1-1 and V is TRBV29-1; D unresolved. The CDR3 covers 13 residues. The ends were cut back, 6 bases at V and 3 bases at J, with 14 bases in the middle. Per germline, CDR1 SQVTM and CDR2 ANQGSEA. CDR3 protein: CSVIGGSDTEAFF. The CDR3 DNA follows: TGCAGCGTAATAGGAGGGTCGGACACTGAAGCTTTCTTT.

The V and J genes are TRBV11-2 and TRBJ2-7, with D perhaps TRBD2 (6 bases). This CDR3 spans 16 amino acids. Germline CDR1 SGHAT, CDR2 FQNNGV. Trimming took 3 bases from V and 0 from J, leaving 15 bases between them. The CDR3: CASSFTSGGSSYEQYF. CDR3 nucleotides: TGTGCCAGCAGCTTCACCTCCGGAGGGTCCTCCTACGAGCAGTACTTC.